This T cell receptor beta chain was captured in a study of T cell responses to AZD1222 COVID-19 vaccine. Study results and limitations: Repertoire samples came only from after the peak T cell response. Per reports, nearly half of all spike-specific TCRs target regions that are unmutated in variants. Receipt of two AZD1222 doses was followed by a rise in Spike-specific TCR breadth and depth.

A single count supports this clone. Antigen specificity is unknown. The repertoire was sequenced with immunoSEQ multiplex PCR; TCRdb's copy has only in-frame clones and lacks some. The table shows about 81,000 clones, with about 93% occurring only once. V lost 3 bases, J lost 0 bases, and 18 bases lay in between. The CDR3 is made up of 17 amino acids. Per germline, CDR1 SGHDT and CDR2 YYEEEE. This sequence was found in an adult who received the AZD1222 COVID-19 vaccine. This specimen was peripheral blood, taken 28 days after the second AZD1222 dose. The J gene is TRBJ1-1, the V gene TRBV5-6, with D possibly TRBD1 on 5 matching bases. The CDR3 here is CASSWGGTGRLNTEAFF. CDR3 DNA sequence: TGTGCCAGCAGCTGGGGCGGGACTGGGCGGCTGAACACTGAAGCTTTCTTT.